The 24 T cell receptor beta chains below come from one sample, sequenced in a study of cytomegalovirus exposure and HLA in healthy donors. PCR amplification relied on 60 Vbeta primers (plus 13 Jbeta primers). The method was immunoSEQ multiplex PCR; TCRdb's version includes in-frame clones alone and lacks a portion of them. The data show over 200,000 clones, with around 76% seen just once and 4.5% to 6% held by the top ten. The source material was PBMCs. The receptor set was obtained from a middle-aged woman in good health and CMV-seropositive.

V is TRBV11-1 and J is TRBJ1-2; maybe TRBD1 (6 bases). This CDR3 has 13 residues. Germline assignment: CDR1 SGHAT and CDR2 FQDESV (reference sequence). The V gene lost 5 bases and the J gene lost 4 bases, with 11 bases spanning the gap. As DNA, the CDR3 is TGTGCCAGCAGCATACAACAGGGCTATGGCTACACCTTC. Encoded protein: CASSIQQGYGYTF.

This chain joins TRBV19 and TRBJ1-2; maybe TRBD1 (6 bases). The CDR3 spans 16 residues. Germline CDR1 LNHDA, CDR2 SQIVND (reference sequence). The V gene lost 10 bases and the J gene lost 8 bases, with 29 bases spanning the gap. Here the CDR3 reads CATRPPVVSRGEGYTF. DNA of the CDR3: TGTGCCACCCGACCGCCAGTAGTATCCAGGGGAGAAGGCTACACCTTC.

The chain employs TRBV6-5 and TRBJ2-7; TRBD2 agrees at 8 bases. The V and J ends lost 5 bases and 5 bases, in that order; junction bases with no gene match: 11. Looked up from germline, CDR1 is MNHEY and CDR2 is SVGAGI. The CDR3 runs to 15 residues. The CDR3, as DNA: TGTGCCAGCAGTCCCGCGGGGGGAGGTTACCACGAGCAGTACTTC. Protein sequence: CASSPAGGGYHEQYF.

The V call is TRBV18, the J call TRBJ2-7; D is ambiguous. Trimming took off 6 bases at V and 0 bases at J, with 9 bases between the two ends. CDR1 is KGHSH and CDR2 is LQKENI in the germline V gene. The length of the CDR3 is 13 residues. CDR3 nucleotides: TGTGCCAGCTCCCCGTTTAGCTCCTACGAGCAGTACTTC. This codes for CASSPFSSYEQYF. The complete variable domain, with remaining parts taken from reference TRBV18 and TRBJ2-7, reads NAGVMQNPRHLVRRRGQEARLRCSPMKGHSHVYWYRQLPEEGLKFMVYLQKENIIDESGMPKERFSAEFPKEGPSILRIQQVVRGDSAAYFCASSPFSSYEQYFGPGTRLTVT.

The chain combines TRBV30 with TRBJ2-5; 7 positions agree with TRBD1. The tail of the sequence fits TRBJ2-7 better, so the J call may be wrong. Germline CDR1 GTSNPN, CDR2 SVGIG (reference sequence). The CDR3 contains 12 residues. CDR3 in DNA: TGTGCCTGGAGTATCGGACAGGCCGAGCAGTACTTC. It encodes CAWSIGQAEQYF.

The chain couples TRBV5-1 to TRBJ2-2; TRBD1 matches at 9 bases. V lost 1 base and J lost 2; bases outside the gene matches: 9. Germline V lookup: CDR1 SGHRS, CDR2 YFSETQ. The CDR3 has 18 residues. This CDR3 reads CASSLSPQGAVNTGELFF. CDR3 bases: TGCGCCAGCAGCTTGAGCCCACAGGGGGCAGTTAACACCGGGGAGCTGTTTTTT.

This clone was seen only a few times. V gene TRBV30 combines with J gene TRBJ1-5; D may be TRBD1 (5 bases). The CDR3 runs 13 residues. Trimming pared 3 bases from V and 6 bases from J, leaving 12 bases between. Germline assignment: CDR1 GTSNPN and CDR2 SVGIG (reference sequence). CDR3 sequence: CAWSAGSGQPQHF. Here the CDR3 DNA reads TGTGCCTGGAGCGCAGGGTCCGGTCAGCCCCAGCATTTT.

The chain joins TRBV7-2 to TRBJ2-5, with 8 bases identical to TRBD2. The CDR3 sequence is 14 residues long. The J segment lost 2 bases and the V segment lost 7 bases, leaving 6 bases of the junction unmatched. Germline values: CDR1 SGHTA, CDR2 FQGNSA. The chain's CDR3 is CASTKGGGQETQYF. CDR3 DNA sequence: TGTGCCAGCACCAAAGGCGGGGGGCAAGAGACCCAGTACTTC.

There are a few counts of this clone. The chain employs TRBV7-3 and TRBJ1-1; 9 nucleotides align to TRBD1. This CDR3 comprises 13 residues. J lost 4 bases, V lost 5 bases, and 2 bases had no gene match. CDR1 is SGHTA, CDR2 FQGTGA, per germline. CDR3 in amino acids: CASSATGGTEAFF. DNA of the CDR3: TGTGCCAGCAGCGCGACAGGGGGCACTGAAGCTTTCTTT. Together with reference TRBV7-3 and TRBJ1-1, the CDR3 gives the full variable domain: GAGVSQTPSNKVTEKGKYVELRCDPISGHTALYWYRQSLGQGPEFLIYFQGTGAADDSGLPNDRFFAVRPEGSVSTLKIQRTERGDSAVYLCASSATGGTEAFFGQGTRLTVV.

The chain joins TRBV7-2 to TRBJ2-7; TRBD2 is a possible D gene (6 bases). This CDR3 is 11 amino acids long. Germline CDR1 SGHTA, CDR2 FQGNSA. Trimming took 6 bases from V and 5 from J, leaving 8 bases between them. This chain's CDR3 is CASRGGNEQYF. The CDR3, as DNA: TGTGCCAGCAGGGGGGGAAACGAGCAGTACTTC.

This chain connects TRBV12-5 to TRBJ2-1, with 11 bases that match TRBD2. The V gene end was trimmed by 0 bases and the J gene end by 0 bases; junction bases not matched to a gene: 4. The germline V gene encodes CDR1 LGHNT and CDR2 FRNRAP. This CDR3 comprises 18 residues. The DNA of the CDR3 is TGTGCTAGTGGTTTGGTTAGACTAGCGGGGAGCTCCTACAATGAGCAGTTCTTC. Residues: CASGLVRLAGSSYNEQFF.

This chain connects TRBV7-9 to TRBJ1-1; D unresolved. Germline V lookup: CDR1 SEHNR, CDR2 FQNEAQ (reference sequence). V was cut by 8 bases and J by 6 bases, with 10 bases left in between. This CDR3 has 11 amino acids. The CDR3 loop is CASGFEAEAFF. DNA for the CDR3: TGTGCCAGCGGATTTGAGGCTGAAGCTTTCTTT.

V and J are TRBV9 and TRBJ2-7, with 12 bases identical to TRBD2. There are 15 residues in the CDR3. After removal of 4 bases from V and 12 bases from J, the junction contained 14 bases not matched to a gene. CDR1 and CDR2 from the germline V gene are SGDLS and YYNGEE. CDR3 amino acids: CASSLRLAGEGVLYF. The CDR3 nucleotides are TGTGCCAGCAGCCTCCGACTAGCGGGAGAAGGTGTTCTGTACTTC.

This clone was recorded a few times. CDR3 sequence reads: CASSQTGTEQYF. The CDR3 DNA reads TGTGCCAGCAGCCAGACAGGGACCGAGCAGTACTTC. The chain couples TRBV14 to TRBJ2-7, with TRBD1 matching 7 bases. Germline CDR1 is SGHDN and CDR2 is FVKESK. V dropped 3 bases and J dropped 6; count of bases not matched to a gene: 2. There are 12 residues in the CDR3.

The sample holds a few counts of this clone. The chain carries TRBV11-2 and TRBJ1-1, with D maybe TRBD1 (5 bases). The germline gives CDR1 SGHAT, CDR2 FQNNGV. This CDR3 spans 17 amino acids. Trimming removed 0 bases from V and 7 bases from J, with 21 bases in between. Here the CDR3 DNA reads TGTGCCAGCAGCTTAGATAGTGGGGCTTCGGTAAGGGGTGAAGCTTTCTTT. It yields the protein CASSLDSGASVRGEAFF.

This sequence joins TRBV11-2 and TRBJ2-2; D is possibly TRBD2 (5 bases). The CDR3 consists of 16 residues. V was cut by 5 bases and J by 9 bases, with 22 bases left in between. The germline gives CDR1 SGHAT, CDR2 FQNNGV. The CDR3 DNA reads as TGTGCCAGCAGCCCACCGGGATCGGGCTACTTAAGGGAGCTGTTTTTT. Encoded protein: CASSPPGSGYLRELFF.

The chain joins TRBV27 to TRBJ1-2, with TRBD1 identical over 10 bases. Per germline, CDR1 MNHEY and CDR2 SMNVEV (reference sequence). The CDR3 has 17 residues. V trimming: 7 bases; J trimming: 7 bases; junction bases outside the gene matches: 18. CDR3: CASTPGQGRGGSSGYTF. In DNA, the CDR3 is TGTGCCAGCACTCCGGGACAGGGGAGAGGAGGGTCCTCTGGCTACACCTTC.

The chain employs TRBV4-2 and TRBJ1-2, with 7 bases fitting TRBD1. The CDR3 loop spans 13 amino acids. Germline lookup yields CDR1 LGHNA and CDR2 YNFKEQ. V was clipped by 5 bases and J by 4 bases; unmatched bases: 4. This chain's CDR3 is CASSSTGAYGYTF. Here the CDR3 DNA reads TGTGCCAGCAGCTCCACAGGGGCCTATGGCTACACCTTC.

This chain joins TRBV4-2 and TRBJ1-6; weak D call: TRBD1 (5 bases). The CDR3 runs 14 residues. Trimming shortened V by 0 bases and J by 9 bases, and 9 bases separated the two germline ends. The germline V gene has CDR1 LGHNA and CDR2 YNFKEQ. In nucleotides, the CDR3 is TGTGCCAGCAGCCAAGACAGGGAGGGTTCACCCCTCCACTTT. Translated, it gives CASSQDREGSPLHF.

The count of this clone is one. The chain carries TRBV29-1 and TRBJ2-1, with 8 bases identical to TRBD2. The germline V gene encodes CDR1 SQVTM and CDR2 ANQGSEA. The length of the CDR3 is 20 residues. Germline trimming cut 6 bases from V and 3 bases from J; bases unmatched to any gene: 25. The CDR3 DNA reads TGCAGCGTCAGGGCCCCAGGGTACAGAATAGCGGCGGGGGGCTACAATGAGCAGTTCTTC. It is translated as CSVRAPGYRIAAGGYNEQFF.

This clone was counted only a few times. The rearrangement uses TRBV4-3 and TRBJ2-5; 10 bases fit TRBD2. J lost 0 bases, V lost 3 bases, and 4 bases had no gene match. CDR1 and CDR2 from the germline V gene are LGHNA and YSLEER. There are 16 residues in the CDR3. This CDR3 reads CASSQELAGYQETQYF. The CDR3 DNA follows: TGCGCCAGCAGCCAGGAACTAGCGGGGTACCAAGAGACCCAGTACTTC.

CDR3 region: CASSSSGTSGGYEQYF. The CDR3 DNA is TGTGCCAGCTCATCTTCCGGGACTAGCGGGGGCTACGAGCAGTACTTC. The rearrangement uses TRBV18 and TRBJ2-7; TRBD2 agrees at 14 bases. Unmatched junction bases numbered 6, after V lost 5 bases and J lost 3 bases. The CDR3 runs 16 residues. From germline, CDR1 is KGHSH and CDR2 LQKENI.

The chain joins TRBV13 to TRBJ2-1, with TRBD2 matching over 11 bases. CDR1 is PRHDT and CDR2 is FYEKMQ in the germline V gene (reference sequence). The CDR3 spans 13 residues. Losses at the gene ends were 2 bases for V and 9 bases for J; bases not matched to a gene: 0. The CDR3 here is CASSLLAGGEQFF. The CDR3 nucleotides read TGTGCCAGCAGCTTACTAGCGGGAGGTGAGCAGTTCTTC. The variable domain in full, completed from reference TRBV13 and TRBJ2-1, reads AAGVIQSPRHLIKEKRETATLKCYPIPRHDTVYWYQQGPGQDPQFLISFYEKMQSDKGSIPDRFSAQQFSDYHSELNMSSLELGDSALYFCASSLLAGGEQFFGPGTRLTVL.

The rearrangement joins TRBV15 to TRBJ1-4; weak D call: TRBD1 (6 bases). The CDR3 spans 12 residues. V gave up 3 bases and J gave up 7 bases, with 6 bases separating them. Germline V gene data show CDR1 as LNHNV and CDR2 as YYDKDF (reference sequence). CDR3 bases: TGTGCCACCAGCAGCAGGGGTGAAAAACTGTTTTTT. Translation gives CATSSRGEKLFF.